These 7 T cell receptor beta chains were sequenced from one sample in a study of human T cells and chemical hapten exposure. TCRdb ran MiXCR on the RACE reads and lists one entry per CDR3 protein. Here the sample spans around 42,000 distinct CDR3 sequences, approximately 9.6% being singletons. Time point described: patch test 2, 6 weeks after DPC sensitization. As for treatment: therapeutic diphenylcyclopropenone sensitization with weekly scalp DPC. Blood, whole and unfractionated, served as the source for total RNA extraction. This material consisted of whole blood, taken in connection with sensitization to the hapten diphenylcyclopropenone (DPC). The receptors stem from a woman aged 25 to 45 with alopecia areata. Some clones in this sample may be carry-over from other donors' samples.

This chain uses TRBV6-2 or TRBV6-3 with TRBJ2-1, with 13 bases aligning to TRBD2. With 6 bases clipped from V and 8 bases from J, the junction kept 7 bases outside the gene matches. CDR1 is MNHEY and CDR2 is SVGEGT in the germline V gene. This CDR3 comprises 15 residues. The CDR3 DNA reads as TGTGCCAGCAGCCCCAGACTAGCGGGGGGCCATGAGCAGTTCTTC. It translates to CASSPRLAGGHEQFF.

The CDR3 bases are TGTGCCAGCAGCCCCACAGGGCACCACTACGAGCAGTACTTC. Translating it yields CASSPTGHHYEQYF. The chain has TRBV6-2 or TRBV6-3 and TRBJ2-7; a weak D match, TRBD1 (6 bases). Trimming removed 6 bases at V and 3 bases at J, with 15 bases between. This CDR3 spans 14 amino acids. Germline values: CDR1 MNHEY, CDR2 SVGEGT.

This chain connects TRBV5-7 to TRBJ2-7; D is unresolved. TRBV5-7 is treated as an ORF (open reading frame) with a function not yet certain. The CDR3 extends over 15 amino acids. The V end was cut by 0 bases, the J end by 2 bases, with 12 bases between. The CDR3 DNA follows: TGTGCCAGCAGCTTGGTTGGCCTCATTACCTACGAGCAGTACTTC. This sequence encodes CASSLVGLITYEQYF.

CDR3 in DNA: TGTGCCAGCAGCTCTATCGTGGGACTAGCGGGGGCTAGGGGATCCTACAATGAGCAGTTCTTC. As protein: CASSSIVGLAGARGSYNEQFF. The V and J genes are TRBV7-9 and TRBJ2-1; 14 positions match TRBD2. The trim removed 4 bases at V and 1 base at J, leaving 15 bases unmatched. The length of the CDR3 is 21 residues. The V gene's germline CDR1 is SEHNR and CDR2 FQNEAQ (reference sequence).

This clonotype was found many times. The rearrangement joins TRBV7-2 to TRBJ2-5; TRBD2 agrees at 12 bases. The CDR3 loop spans 15 amino acids. Germline V lookup: CDR1 SGHTA, CDR2 FQGNSA. After removal of 7 bases from V and 4 bases from J, the junction contained 7 bases not matched to a gene. CDR3 DNA sequence: TGTGCCAGCATCCCACTAGCGGGGGGTAGAGAGACCCAGTACTTC. It encodes CASIPLAGGRETQYF. Together with reference TRBV7-2 and TRBJ2-5, the CDR3 gives the full variable domain: GAGVSQSPSNKVTEKGKDVELRCDPISGHTALYWYRQSLGQGLEFLIYFQGNSAPDKSGLPSDRFSAERTGGSVSTLTIQRTQQEDSAVYLCASIPLAGGRETQYFGPGTRLLVL.

This clonotype was recorded many times. V and J are TRBV24-1 and TRBJ2-5; D is tentatively TRBD1 or TRBD2 (5 bases each). Germline CDR1 reads KGHDR; CDR2 reads SFDVKD. V lost 3 bases, J lost 5 bases, and 18 bases lay in between. CDR3 length: 16 residues. The CDR3 DNA reads as TGTGCCACCAGTGATGGGGGACGGCCTAATCGGGAGACCCAGTACTTC. This sequence encodes CATSDGGRPNRETQYF.

By share, this clonotype ranks as large. V gene TRBV5-1 combines with J gene TRBJ2-5; a weak D match, TRBD1 (5 bases). Per the germline V gene, CDR1 is SGHRS and CDR2 is YFSETQ. V lost 5 bases and J 1 base, leaving 12 bases between the germline ends. The CDR3 sequence is 14 residues long. CDR3 nucleotides: TGCGCCAGCAGTAGCTGGGGCCCCCAAGAGACCCAGTACTTC. Its translation: CASSSWGPQETQYF.